The rows below give T cell receptor beta chains drawn from one sample of a study of brain T cells in children with intractable seizures. Here immunoSEQ multiplex PCR was the method, and the copy in TCRdb shows in-frame clones only, minus some. The sample shows about 350,000 clones, over 85% of them seen only once. This material consisted of peripheral blood, taken approximately 5 months after surgery. The origin of the receptors is a boy under two years old with tuberous sclerosis and intractable seizures. Both conserved end residues are part of each CDR3. Each record gives: CDR3 length, D gene, V gene, clone size, J gene, CDR3 protein, CDR3 DNA. D genes are given only for firm matches. Clone sizes are given selectively: once, few, many, or a class where the clone is expanded.

length: 15
D: -
V: TRBV10-3
size: -
J: TRBJ1-5
CDR3: CAISESGGNNQPQHF
DNA: TGTGCCATCAGTGAATCCGGAGGAAACAATCAGCCCCAGCATTTT

length: 17
D: -
V: TRBV7-9
size: -
J: TRBJ2-6
CDR3: CASSLGWVDSGANVLTF
DNA: TGTGCCAGCAGCTTAGGTTGGGTGGACTCTGGGGCCAACGTCCTGACTTTC

length: 15
D: -
V: TRBV9
size: -
J: TRBJ1-1
CDR3: CASSVGHSSSTEAFF
DNA: TGTGCCAGCAGCGTGGGACACTCTAGTAGTACTGAAGCTTTCTTT

length: 17
D: TRBD1
V: TRBV5-8
size: -
J: TRBJ2-1
CDR3: CASSLNRETGRRDEQFF
DNA: TGTGCCAGCAGCTTAAATCGCGAGACAGGGAGACGGGATGAGCAGTTCTTC

length: 15
D: TRBD2
V: TRBV6-5
size: -
J: TRBJ2-3
CDR3: CASSLKAGGPDTQYF
DNA: TGTGCCAGCAGTTTAAAAGCGGGGGGTCCAGATACGCAGTATTTT

length: 17
D: TRBD1
V: TRBV28
size: -
J: TRBJ2-2
CDR3: CASSSEPGQGQPGELFF
DNA: TGTGCCAGCAGTTCCGAACCGGGACAGGGTCAACCCGGGGAGCTGTTTTTT

length: 16
D: -
V: TRBV7-9
size: once
J: TRBJ2-3
CDR3: CASSLMAGQSTDTQYF
DNA: TGTGCCAGCAGCTTAATGGCGGGCCAGAGCACAGATACGCAGTATTTT

length: 13
D: -
V: TRBV28
size: -
J: TRBJ1-2
CDR3: CASSLGQNYGYTF
DNA: TGTGCCAGCAGTTTAGGACAAAACTATGGCTACACCTTC

length: 13
D: -
V: TRBV10-3
size: -
J: TRBJ1-2
CDR3: CAISDVENYGYTF
DNA: TGTGCCATCAGTGACGTAGAAAACTATGGCTACACCTTC

length: 13
D: -
V: TRBV20-1
size: -
J: TRBJ1-1
CDR3: CSASSEGGYEAFF
DNA: TGCAGTGCTAGTTCCGAGGGGGGGTATGAAGCTTTCTTT

length: 14
D: -
V: TRBV9
size: -
J: TRBJ1-1
CDR3: CASGLRPFNTEAFF
DNA: TGTGCCAGCGGACTCAGGCCCTTCAACACTGAAGCTTTCTTT

length: 17
D: TRBD2
V: TRBV11-3
size: -
J: TRBJ2-1
CDR3: CASSFYPTSGQYNEQFF
DNA: TGTGCCAGCAGCTTCTACCCGACTAGCGGCCAGTACAATGAGCAGTTCTTC

length: 18
D: TRBD2
V: TRBV5-1
size: -
J: TRBJ2-1
CDR3: CASSAPRGLAGGYNEQFF
DNA: TGCGCCAGCAGCGCACCCCGGGGCCTAGCGGGGGGATACAATGAGCAGTTCTTC

length: 14
D: -
V: TRBV27
size: -
J: TRBJ2-7
CDR3: CASSLWGKKYEQYF
DNA: TGTGCCAGCAGTTTATGGGGGAAGAAGTACGAGCAGTACTTC

length: 13
D: TRBD2
V: TRBV30
size: -
J: TRBJ2-7
CDR3: CAWSVLAGYEQYF
DNA: TGTGCCTGGAGTGTACTAGCGGGCTACGAGCAGTACTTC

length: 16
D: TRBD1
V: TRBV5-1
size: -
J: TRBJ2-1
CDR3: CASSLGTGNRYNEQFF
DNA: TGCGCCAGCAGCTTGGGGACAGGGAACCGGTACAATGAGCAGTTCTTC

length: 11
D: -
V: TRBV30
size: -
J: TRBJ1-2
CDR3: CAWRPGDGYTF
DNA: TGTGCCTGGAGGCCAGGGGACGGCTACACCTTC

length: 15
D: TRBD2
V: TRBV7-8
size: once
J: TRBJ2-2
CDR3: CASSLGAGGTGELFF
DNA: TGTGCCAGCAGCTTAGGGGCGGGAGGCACCGGGGAGCTGTTTTTT

length: 15
D: -
V: TRBV6-5
size: -
J: TRBJ1-2
CDR3: CASSYSILANYGYTF
DNA: TGTGCCAGCAGTTACTCGATCCTCGCTAACTATGGCTACACCTTC

length: 16
D: TRBD2
V: TRBV6-5
size: -
J: TRBJ2-5
CDR3: CASSYTSGRPQETQYF
DNA: TGTGCCAGCAGTTACACAAGCGGGAGGCCTCAAGAGACCCAGTACTTC

length: 15
D: -
V: TRBV24-1
size: -
J: TRBJ2-7
CDR3: CATSDRRTTFDEQYF
DNA: TGTGCCACCAGTGATCGGCGGACTACTTTCGACGAGCAGTACTTC

length: 13
D: -
V: TRBV5-1
size: -
J: TRBJ1-5
CDR3: CASSLTVNQPQHF
DNA: TGCGCCAGCAGTCTTACCGTCAATCAGCCCCAGCATTTT

length: 15
D: -
V: TRBV9
size: -
J: TRBJ2-7
CDR3: CASSPRQGSAYEQYF
DNA: TGTGCCAGCAGCCCAAGGCAGGGGTCTGCCTACGAGCAGTACTTC

length: 15
D: TRBD1
V: TRBV19
size: -
J: TRBJ1-1
CDR3: CASSRDRSMNTEAFF
DNA: TGTGCCAGTAGTAGGGACAGGTCTATGAACACTGAAGCTTTCTTT

length: 14
D: TRBD1
V: TRBV10-3
size: -
J: TRBJ1-4
CDR3: CAISGTGGYEKLFF
DNA: TGTGCCATCAGCGGGACAGGGGGTTACGAAAAACTGTTTTTT

length: 12
D: -
V: TRBV28
size: -
J: TRBJ1-1
CDR3: CASRGRVTEAFF
DNA: TGTGCCAGCAGGGGGCGGGTGACTGAAGCTTTCTTT

length: 15
D: -
V: TRBV30
size: -
J: TRBJ1-5
CDR3: CAWSGQNRRYQPQHF
DNA: TGTGCCTGGAGTGGTCAGAACAGAAGATATCAGCCCCAGCATTTT

length: 13
D: -
V: TRBV5-8
size: -
J: TRBJ1-3
CDR3: CASSFGSGNTIYF
DNA: TGTGCCAGCAGCTTCGGGTCCGGAAACACCATATATTTT